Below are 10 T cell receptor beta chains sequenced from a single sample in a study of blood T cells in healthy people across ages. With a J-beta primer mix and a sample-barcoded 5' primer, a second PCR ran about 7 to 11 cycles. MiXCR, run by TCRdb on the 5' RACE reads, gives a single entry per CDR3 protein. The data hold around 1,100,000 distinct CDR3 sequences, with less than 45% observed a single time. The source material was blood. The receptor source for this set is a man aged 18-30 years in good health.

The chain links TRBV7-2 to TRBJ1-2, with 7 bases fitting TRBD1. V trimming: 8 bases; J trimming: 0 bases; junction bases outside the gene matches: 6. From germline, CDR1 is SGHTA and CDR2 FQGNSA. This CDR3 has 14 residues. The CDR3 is CASLTGLANYGYTF. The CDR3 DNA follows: TGTGCCAGCCTGACAGGGCTAGCTAACTATGGCTACACCTTC. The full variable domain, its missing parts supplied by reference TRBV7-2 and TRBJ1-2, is GAGVSQSPSNKVTEKGKDVELRCDPISGHTALYWYRQSLGQGLEFLIYFQGNSAPDKSGLPSDRFSAERTGGSVSTLTIQRTQQEDSAVYLCASLTGLANYGYTFGSGTRLTVV.

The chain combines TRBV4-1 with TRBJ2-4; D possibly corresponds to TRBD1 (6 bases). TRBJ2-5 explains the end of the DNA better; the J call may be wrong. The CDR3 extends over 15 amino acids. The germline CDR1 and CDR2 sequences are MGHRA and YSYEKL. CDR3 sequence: CASSQERGYQETQYF. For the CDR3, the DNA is TGCGCCAGCAGCCAAGAGAGGGGGTATCAAGAGACCCAGTACTTC.

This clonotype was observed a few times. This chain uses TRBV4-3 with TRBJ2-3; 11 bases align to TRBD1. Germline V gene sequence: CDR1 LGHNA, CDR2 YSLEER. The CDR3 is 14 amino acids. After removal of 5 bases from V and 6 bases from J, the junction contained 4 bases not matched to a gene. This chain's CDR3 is CASSGDRGGDTQYF. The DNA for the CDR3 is TGCGCCAGCAGCGGGGACAGGGGGGGGGATACGCAGTATTTT.

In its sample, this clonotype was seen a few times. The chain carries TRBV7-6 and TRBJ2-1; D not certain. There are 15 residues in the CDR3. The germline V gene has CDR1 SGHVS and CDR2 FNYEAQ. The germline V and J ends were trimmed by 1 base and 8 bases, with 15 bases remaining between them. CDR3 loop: CASSLGTGRAHEQFF. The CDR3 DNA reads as TGTGCCAGCAGCTTAGGAACGGGTCGGGCCCATGAGCAGTTCTTC.

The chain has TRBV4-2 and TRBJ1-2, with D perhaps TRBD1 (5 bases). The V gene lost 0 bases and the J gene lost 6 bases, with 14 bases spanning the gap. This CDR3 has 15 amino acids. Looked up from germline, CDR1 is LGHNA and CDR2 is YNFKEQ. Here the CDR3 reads CASSQDLTQGHGYTF. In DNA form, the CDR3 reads TGTGCCAGCAGCCAAGATCTGACTCAGGGTCATGGCTACACCTTC.

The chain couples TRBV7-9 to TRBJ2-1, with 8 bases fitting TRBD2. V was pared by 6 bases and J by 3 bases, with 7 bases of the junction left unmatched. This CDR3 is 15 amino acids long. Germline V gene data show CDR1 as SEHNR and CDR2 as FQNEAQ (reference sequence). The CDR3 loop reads CASSSGGAIYNEQFF. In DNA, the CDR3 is TGTGCCAGCAGTTCCGGGGGGGCTATCTACAATGAGCAGTTCTTC.

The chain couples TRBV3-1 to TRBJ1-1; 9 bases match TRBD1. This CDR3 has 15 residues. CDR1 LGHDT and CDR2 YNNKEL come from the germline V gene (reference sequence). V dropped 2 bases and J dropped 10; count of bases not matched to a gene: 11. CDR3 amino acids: CASSQPSGTGSVAFF. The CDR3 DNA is TGTGCCAGCAGCCAACCCTCCGGGACAGGGAGTGTAGCTTTCTTT. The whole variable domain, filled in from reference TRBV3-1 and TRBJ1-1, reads DTAVSQTPKYLVTQMGNDKSIKCEQNLGHDTMYWYKQDSKKFLKIMFSYNNKELIINETVPNRFSPKSPDKAHLNLHINSLELGDSAVYFCASSQPSGTGSVAFFGQGTRLTVV.

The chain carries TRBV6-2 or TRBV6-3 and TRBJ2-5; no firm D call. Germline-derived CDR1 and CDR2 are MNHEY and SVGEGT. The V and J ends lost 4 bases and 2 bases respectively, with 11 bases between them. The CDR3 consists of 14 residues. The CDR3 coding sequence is TGTGCCAGCAGTTTCCTTTCCCCACAAGAGACCCAGTACTTC. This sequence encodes CASSFLSPQETQYF.

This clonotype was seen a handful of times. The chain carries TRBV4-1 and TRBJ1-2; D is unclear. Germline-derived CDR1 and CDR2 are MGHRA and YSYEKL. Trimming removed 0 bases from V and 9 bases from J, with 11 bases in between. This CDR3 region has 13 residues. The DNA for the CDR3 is TGCGCCAGCAGCCAAGATGGGTCCAGGAGCTACACCTTC. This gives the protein CASSQDGSRSYTF.

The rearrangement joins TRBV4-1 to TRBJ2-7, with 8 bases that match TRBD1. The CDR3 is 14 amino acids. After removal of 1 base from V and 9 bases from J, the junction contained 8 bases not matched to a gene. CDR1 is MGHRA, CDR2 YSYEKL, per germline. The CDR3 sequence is CASSQVRDRGTQYF. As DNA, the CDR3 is TGCGCCAGCAGCCAAGTACGAGACAGGGGTACGCAGTACTTC.